The 13 T cell receptor beta chains below all came from one sample that was sequenced in a study of response to subunit inactivated influenza vaccine. One entry per CDR3 protein, called by TCRdb with MiXCR from the RT-PCR reads. This repertoire shows under 850,000 distinct CDR3 sequences, approximately 18% found once; its top ten account for around 9.9%. Sequenced material: PBMCs from blood, taken roughly 5 days after vaccination. The receptors stem from a man in his fifties or sixties who received an inactivated influenza vaccine.

This clonotype occurred a few times. This chain links TRBV7-6 with TRBJ1-2; D is uncertain. Trimming left V 1 base short and J 0 bases short, with 12 bases between. Germline lookup yields CDR1 SGHVS and CDR2 FNYEAQ. The CDR3 has 16 amino acids. The CDR3 region is CASSLDSRVTNYGYTF. Here the CDR3 DNA reads TGTGCCAGCAGCTTAGACAGCCGGGTAACTAACTATGGCTACACCTTC.

This sequence joins TRBV19 and TRBJ2-1, with 13 bases that match TRBD2. The CDR3 loop spans 15 amino acids. Germline assignment: CDR1 LNHDA and CDR2 SQIVND (reference sequence). V dropped 2 bases and J dropped 12; count of bases not matched to a gene: 7. The CDR3 DNA reads TGTGCCAGTAGTATAAGACTAGCGGGAGGAAGCCCGCAGTTCTTC. This translates into CASSIRLAGGSPQFF.

The table lists this clonotype with a few counts. This chain uses TRBV18 with TRBJ1-1, with D unresolved. There are 12 residues in the CDR3. Trimming stripped 3 bases from V and 6 bases from J, with 8 bases between. Germline loops: CDR1 KGHSH, CDR2 LQKENI. DNA for the CDR3: TGTGCCAGCTCACCCGGCCGGCCTGAAGCTTTCTTT. This encodes CASSPGRPEAFF.

This clonotype has more than one count but fewer than ten. DNA for the CDR3: TGCGCCAGCAGCCCCGGGACCGACGTGGAGACCCAGTACTTC. Amino acids: CASSPGTDVETQYF. The chain has TRBV5-1 and TRBJ2-5; D is perhaps TRBD1 or TRBD2 (5 bases each). The CDR3 runs 14 residues. Trimming took off 4 bases at V and 5 bases at J, with 15 bases between the two ends. CDR1 SGHRS and CDR2 YFSETQ come from the germline V gene.

This clonotype showed up just a few times. The chain joins TRBV11-2 to TRBJ2-1, with 8 positions matching TRBD1. J lost 6 bases, V lost 1 base, and 5 bases had no gene match. Germline CDR1 is SGHAT and CDR2 is FQNNGV. This CDR3 region has 15 residues. DNA of the CDR3: TGTGCCAGCAGCTTAGCCCATGGACAGGGCAATGAGCAGTTCTTC. It yields the protein CASSLAHGQGNEQFF.

This clonotype was seen only once. The chain links TRBV12-3 or TRBV12-4 to TRBJ1-5; tentative D call: TRBD1 (5 bases). The CDR3 runs 12 residues. V shed 6 bases and J shed 6 bases, with 9 bases lying between them. This CDR3 reads CASSQGFQPQHF. DNA for the CDR3: TGTGCCAGCAGCCAGGGTTTTCAGCCCCAGCATTTT.

This chain uses TRBV6-1 with TRBJ1-2; TRBD1 is a possible D gene (5 bases). Germline V CDR1 and CDR2: MNHNS, SASEGT. The CDR3 has 15 residues. Trimming left V 4 bases short and J 6 bases short, with 18 bases between. CDR3 in amino acids: CASSGRTGGVDGYTF. The CDR3 DNA sequence: TGTGCCAGCAGTGGGAGGACTGGGGGGGTCGATGGCTACACCTTC.

Many counts were recorded for this clonotype. The chain has TRBV20-1 and TRBJ1-5; the D gene is possibly TRBD1 (6 bases). The CDR3 has 15 residues. Germline V gene lookup returns CDR1 DFQATT and CDR2 SNEGSKA (reference sequence). Trimming stripped 6 bases from V and 4 bases from J, with 19 bases between. CDR3 residues: CSARSPGAANQPQHF. For the CDR3, the DNA is TGCAGTGCAAGGAGCCCGGGGGCAGCTAATCAGCCCCAGCATTTT.

This clonotype was detected only a few times. The J gene is TRBJ1-2, the V gene TRBV12-3 or TRBV12-4, with no clear D. The CDR3 runs to 12 residues. Trimming took 7 bases from V and 8 from J, leaving 14 bases between them. The CDR3 DNA is TGTGCCAGCACCCTCGGACCTGGCGGCTACACCTTC. Residues: CASTLGPGGYTF.

This chain uses TRBV13 with TRBJ2-7; D tentatively fits TRBD1 or TRBD2 (5 bases each). The V gene's germline CDR1 is PRHDT and CDR2 FYEKMQ (reference sequence). The CDR3 covers 15 residues. V was clipped by 0 bases and J by 1 base, with 10 bases between them. The CDR3 DNA sequence: TGTGCCAGCAGCTTAGGCGGGGACCCTTCCTACGAGCAGTACTTC. Amino acids: CASSLGGDPSYEQYF. The full variable domain, in which reference TRBV13 and TRBJ2-7 provide the parts outside the CDR3, is AAGVIQSPRHLIKEKRETATLKCYPIPRHDTVYWYQQGPGQDPQFLISFYEKMQSDKGSIPDRFSAQQFSDYHSELNMSSLELGDSALYFCASSLGGDPSYEQYFGPGTRLTVT.

The chain links TRBV5-1 to TRBJ1-2; D is perhaps TRBD1 (5 bases). The germline V and J ends were trimmed by 0 bases and 4 bases, with 13 bases remaining between them. Germline values: CDR1 SGHRS, CDR2 YFSETQ. This CDR3 region has 15 residues. The CDR3 reads CASSLGDRPFYGYTF. The CDR3 bases are TGCGCCAGCAGCTTGGGGGACCGACCCTTCTATGGCTACACCTTC.

The genes are TRBV6-1 and TRBJ2-7, with D maybe TRBD1 (7 bases). Trimming cost V 5 bases and J 4 bases, with 18 bases left between them. Germline V gene data show CDR1 as MNHNS and CDR2 as SASEGT. This CDR3 is built from 15 residues. As DNA, the CDR3 is TGTGCCAGCAGTCAGTCTTGGAGGGGGCATTACGAGCAGTACTTC. Residues: CASSQSWRGHYEQYF.

V is TRBV6-1 and J is TRBJ2-1; TRBD1 or TRBD2 may be the D gene (5 bases each). Germline CDR1 is MNHNS and CDR2 is SASEGT. Trimming cost V 5 bases and J 5 bases, with 10 bases left between them. There are 13 residues in the CDR3. This CDR3 is CASSPWGNNEQFF. In DNA form, the CDR3 reads TGTGCCAGCAGTCCCTGGGGGAACAATGAGCAGTTCTTC.